A selection of T cell receptor beta chains follows, all from one sample in a study of blood T cell repertoires in COVID-19. Produced via immunoSEQ multiplex PCR; TCRdb's table is partial and in-frame only. The top ten clones hold over 6.5% of a sample with some 170,000 clones, 75% to 90% of them seen once. Sequenced material: peripheral blood. These receptors were collected from a middle-aged woman with COVID-19, enrolled during active disease. Each CDR3 is given with its conserved first and last residue. The D gene is left open where the match is weak. Not all rows give a size; the values are once, few, many and, for expanded clones, a class.

j_call	clone_size	v_call	d_call	cdr3_aa	cdr3_nt
TRBJ1-1	-	TRBV12-3/TRBV12-4	-	CAGSLQGRAEAFF	TGTGCCGGCAGTTTGCAGGGGAGGGCTGAAGCTTTCTTT
TRBJ1-6	-	TRBV7-9	-	CASSLGRDSPLHF	TGTGCCAGCAGCTTGGGTCGGGATTCACCCCTCCACTTT
TRBJ2-1	few	TRBV11-2	TRBD2	CASRTSGGPFNEQFF	TGTGCCAGCAGGACTAGCGGGGGGCCTTTCAATGAGCAGTTCTTC
TRBJ2-7	-	TRBV5-6	-	CASSLVGDEQYF	TGTGCCAGCAGCTTGGTAGGGGACGAGCAGTACTTC
TRBJ2-7	-	TRBV5-1	-	CASSFRLGSLEQYF	TGCGCCAGCAGCTTTAGACTCGGCTCTCTCGAGCAGTACTTC
TRBJ1-5	-	TRBV12-3/TRBV12-4	-	CASSSTGPQHF	TGTGCCAGCAGTTCTACCGGGCCCCAGCATTTT
TRBJ2-1	-	TRBV19	TRBD2	CASRFSGRARNEQFF	TGTGCCAGTAGGTTTAGCGGGAGGGCCAGGAATGAGCAGTTCTTC
TRBJ2-3	-	TRBV5-1	-	CASSLVGYTDTQYF	TGCGCCAGCAGCTTGGTCGGGTACACAGATACGCAGTATTTT
TRBJ1-4	-	TRBV10-1	-	CASSESRHPPFDEKLFF	TGCGCCAGCAGTGAGTCGCGACATCCGCCATTTGATGAAAAACTGTTTTTT
TRBJ1-6	-	TRBV6-5	-	CASSDTLTDNSPLHF	TGTGCCAGCAGCGATACGCTGACAGATAATTCACCCCTCCACTTT
TRBJ2-3	-	TRBV6-5	-	CASSLGAVITDTQYF	TGTGCCAGCAGTTTAGGAGCGGTGATCACAGATACGCAGTATTTT
TRBJ2-7	-	TRBV5-1	TRBD2	CASSSGLAVLLAYEQYF	TGCGCCAGCAGCTCGGGACTAGCGGTACTTCTCGCCTACGAGCAGTACTTC
TRBJ1-5	-	TRBV18	-	CASSLTGESNQPQHF	TGTGCCAGCTCCCTAACCGGGGAAAGCAATCAGCCCCAGCATTTT
TRBJ2-1	-	TRBV3-1/TRBV3-2	TRBD2	CASSSLRRGVNEQFF	TGTGCCAGCAGCTCCCTGCGGCGGGGGGTTAATGAGCAGTTCTTC
TRBJ2-1	-	TRBV30	-	CAWSVLAVSYNEQFF	TGTGCCTGGAGTGTACTGGCGGTTTCCTACAATGAGCAGTTCTTC
TRBJ1-2	-	TRBV27	TRBD1	CASSAIGQVYGYTF	TGTGCCAGCAGCGCGATTGGACAGGTCTATGGCTACACCTTC
TRBJ2-7	-	TRBV3-1/TRBV3-2	TRBD2	CASSQDPAGANYEQYF	TGTGCCAGCAGCCAAGATCCGGCGGGAGCAAACTACGAGCAGTACTTC
TRBJ2-2	-	TRBV28	-	CASSSADSYGELFF	TGTGCCAGCAGTTCGGCGGACAGTTACGGGGAGCTGTTTTTT
TRBJ2-1	few	TRBV9	TRBD1	CASSFDRGRTFEQFF	TGTGCCAGCAGCTTCGACAGGGGGCGAACTTTTGAGCAGTTCTTC
TRBJ1-2	-	TRBV9	TRBD1	CASSVNRDSAFYGYTF	TGTGCCAGCAGCGTCAACCGGGACAGCGCTTTCTATGGCTACACCTTC
TRBJ1-2	-	TRBV18	-	CASSPPDSDYGYTF	TGTGCCAGCTCACCACCGGACAGTGACTATGGCTACACCTTC
TRBJ2-1	-	TRBV24-1	TRBD2	CATSDYGQDPSGISYNEQFF	TGTGCCACCAGTGATTATGGACAGGACCCTAGCGGGATTTCCTACAATGAGCAGTTCTTC